These T cell receptor beta chains were read from a single sample in a study of blood T cell repertoires in COVID-19. Clones were sequenced by immunoSEQ multiplex PCR, and TCRdb holds only the in-frame ones, with some missing. The table records approximately 250,000 clones, 65% to 90% of them present only once. Specimen: peripheral blood. All receptors come from a woman aged 50 to 60 with acute or convalescent COVID-19. CDR3s include the opening cysteine and the closing phenylalanine or tryptophan. D genes are given only for firm matches. Expanded clones get a size class; other rows say once, few or many, or leave the size out.

D gene: TRBD1; clone size: NA; V gene: TRBV13; J gene: TRBJ2-1; CDR3 protein: CASSNQGGSGNEQFF; CDR3 DNA: TGTGCCAGCAGCAACCAAGGGGGCTCTGGGAATGAGCAGTTCTTC
D gene: NA; clone size: NA; V gene: TRBV14; J gene: TRBJ1-2; CDR3 protein: CASGQDLETVAGYTF; CDR3 DNA: TGTGCCAGCGGCCAAGATCTCGAGACAGTAGCCGGCTACACCTTC
D gene: NA; clone size: NA; V gene: TRBV9; J gene: TRBJ2-2; CDR3 protein: CASSVLSGELFF; CDR3 DNA: TGTGCCAGCAGCGTCCTTTCCGGGGAGCTGTTTTTT
D gene: NA; clone size: NA; V gene: TRBV5-5; J gene: TRBJ2-3; CDR3 protein: CASSLVVDTQYF; CDR3 DNA: TGTGCCAGCAGCTTGGTCGTGGATACGCAGTATTTT
D gene: TRBD2; clone size: NA; V gene: TRBV5-5; J gene: TRBJ2-7; CDR3 protein: CASSPIAGLYEQYF; CDR3 DNA: TGTGCCAGCAGCCCAATAGCGGGGCTCTACGAGCAGTACTTC
D gene: NA; clone size: few; V gene: TRBV30; J gene: TRBJ2-2; CDR3 protein: CAFPGMERNTGELFF; CDR3 DNA: TGTGCCTTCCCCGGGATGGAGAGAAACACCGGGGAGCTGTTTTTT
D gene: NA; clone size: NA; V gene: TRBV5-6; J gene: TRBJ1-1; CDR3 protein: CASSVVLNTEAFF; CDR3 DNA: TGTGCCAGCAGCGTGGTATTGAACACTGAAGCTTTCTTT
D gene: NA; clone size: few; V gene: TRBV27; J gene: TRBJ2-7; CDR3 protein: CASSLYGGGPSYEQYF; CDR3 DNA: TGTGCCAGCAGTTTATACGGGGGAGGCCCGAGTTACGAGCAGTACTTC
D gene: TRBD1; clone size: NA; V gene: TRBV5-8; J gene: TRBJ2-2; CDR3 protein: CASSWGTGGTGELFF; CDR3 DNA: TGTGCCAGCAGCTGGGGGACAGGGGGCACCGGGGAGCTGTTTTTT
D gene: NA; clone size: NA; V gene: TRBV28; J gene: TRBJ2-7; CDR3 protein: CASSPSGRTYEQYF; CDR3 DNA: TGTGCCAGCAGTCCTTCGGGAAGAACCTACGAGCAGTACTTC
D gene: NA; clone size: few; V gene: TRBV4-3; J gene: TRBJ2-5; CDR3 protein: CASSQERRGLETQYF; CDR3 DNA: TGCGCCAGCAGCCAAGAACGTCGAGGGTTGGAGACCCAGTACTTC
D gene: TRBD1; clone size: NA; V gene: TRBV30; J gene: TRBJ1-4; CDR3 protein: CAWRDRGPEKLFF; CDR3 DNA: TGTGCCTGGAGGGACAGGGGGCCTGAAAAACTGTTTTTT
D gene: TRBD1; clone size: NA; V gene: TRBV30; J gene: TRBJ1-2; CDR3 protein: CAWSPPGTGVAYGYTF; CDR3 DNA: TGTGCCTGGAGTCCGCCCGGGACAGGGGTAGCCTATGGCTACACCTTC
D gene: NA; clone size: NA; V gene: TRBV12-3/TRBV12-4; J gene: TRBJ2-2; CDR3 protein: CASTLPRGGELFF; CDR3 DNA: TGTGCCAGCACACTACCGCGTGGGGGGGAGCTGTTTTTT
D gene: NA; clone size: NA; V gene: TRBV5-1; J gene: TRBJ2-5; CDR3 protein: CASTLETQYF; CDR3 DNA: TGCGCCAGCACGTTGGAGACCCAGTACTTC
D gene: NA; clone size: few; V gene: TRBV30; J gene: TRBJ1-6; CDR3 protein: CAWNWSPTSPLHF; CDR3 DNA: TGTGCCTGGAATTGGTCCCCAACATCACCCCTCCACTTT
D gene: NA; clone size: NA; V gene: TRBV29-1; J gene: TRBJ2-7; CDR3 protein: CSVVGGSSYEQYF; CDR3 DNA: TGCAGCGTTGTTGGGGGGAGCTCCTACGAGCAGTACTTC
D gene: NA; clone size: NA; V gene: TRBV29-1; J gene: TRBJ1-2; CDR3 protein: CSAVADYGYTF; CDR3 DNA: TGCAGCGCTGTGGCTGATTATGGCTACACCTTC
D gene: NA; clone size: NA; V gene: TRBV4-1; J gene: TRBJ2-7; CDR3 protein: CASSQVGAFPYEQYF; CDR3 DNA: TGCGCCAGCAGCCAAGTGGGGGCCTTCCCCTACGAGCAGTACTTC
D gene: TRBD1; clone size: once; V gene: TRBV24-1; J gene: TRBJ2-5; CDR3 protein: CATAGGAQETQYF; CDR3 DNA: TGTGCCACCGCAGGGGGAGCACAAGAGACCCAGTACTTC
D gene: TRBD1; clone size: NA; V gene: TRBV3-1/TRBV3-2; J gene: TRBJ2-1; CDR3 protein: CASSPGQGRDEQFF; CDR3 DNA: TGTGCCAGCAGCCCGGGACAGGGTCGGGATGAGCAGTTCTTC
D gene: NA; clone size: NA; V gene: TRBV28; J gene: TRBJ1-4; CDR3 protein: CASSAGLSLFF; CDR3 DNA: TGTGCCAGCAGTGCAGGGCTCTCCTTGTTTTTT
D gene: TRBD1; clone size: NA; V gene: TRBV28; J gene: TRBJ1-1; CDR3 protein: CASSLASRGRGAFF; CDR3 DNA: TGTGCCAGCAGTTTAGCGTCCAGGGGGCGCGGAGCTTTCTTT
D gene: NA; clone size: NA; V gene: TRBV5-5; J gene: TRBJ1-1; CDR3 protein: CASTRSWTANTEAFF; CDR3 DNA: TGTGCCAGCACCAGGTCCTGGACAGCGAACACTGAAGCTTTCTTT
D gene: NA; clone size: NA; V gene: TRBV11-2; J gene: TRBJ2-5; CDR3 protein: CASSSLASQETQYF; CDR3 DNA: TGTGCCAGCAGCTCACTAGCTTCTCAAGAGACCCAGTACTTC
D gene: NA; clone size: NA; V gene: TRBV4-1; J gene: TRBJ2-2; CDR3 protein: CASSQTPGYDTGELFF; CDR3 DNA: TGCGCCAGCAGCCAAACCCCAGGCTATGACACCGGGGAGCTGTTTTTT
D gene: NA; clone size: NA; V gene: TRBV4-3; J gene: TRBJ2-7; CDR3 protein: CASSQDEGSYEQYF; CDR3 DNA: TGCGCCAGCAGCCAAGACGAGGGCAGCTACGAGCAGTACTTC
D gene: TRBD1; clone size: once; V gene: TRBV28; J gene: TRBJ2-5; CDR3 protein: CASSLETGATQYF; CDR3 DNA: TGTGCCAGCAGTTTAGAGACAGGGGCGACCCAGTACTTC
D gene: NA; clone size: NA; V gene: TRBV6-5; J gene: TRBJ1-2; CDR3 protein: CASRENGGYTF; CDR3 DNA: TGTGCCAGCAGGGAGAACGGGGGCTACACCTTC
D gene: TRBD2; clone size: NA; V gene: TRBV7-2; J gene: TRBJ2-7; CDR3 protein: CASSLTGGGGLYEQYF; CDR3 DNA: TGTGCCAGCAGCTTAACGGGCGGGGGGGGCCTCTACGAGCAGTACTTC
D gene: TRBD2; clone size: once; V gene: TRBV15; J gene: TRBJ2-1; CDR3 protein: CATSRDPLAANEQFF; CDR3 DNA: TGTGCCACCAGCAGGGATCCCCTAGCGGCCAATGAGCAGTTCTTC
D gene: TRBD1; clone size: NA; V gene: TRBV5-4; J gene: TRBJ2-5; CDR3 protein: CASSLQGQLETQYF; CDR3 DNA: TGTGCCAGCAGCCTACAGGGGCAGCTGGAGACCCAGTACTTC
D gene: NA; clone size: NA; V gene: TRBV20-1; J gene: TRBJ1-3; CDR3 protein: CSATSGNTIYF; CDR3 DNA: TGCAGTGCAACCAGTGGAAACACCATATATTTT
D gene: NA; clone size: NA; V gene: TRBV21-1; J gene: TRBJ2-1; CDR3 protein: CASSKDPGLATYEQFF; CDR3 DNA: TGTGCCAGCAGCAAAGACCCGGGACTAGCTACCTACGAGCAGTTCTTC
D gene: NA; clone size: few; V gene: TRBV21-1; J gene: TRBJ1-1; CDR3 protein: CASRLTGGTEAFF; CDR3 DNA: TGTGCCAGCAGGTTGACAGGGGGGACTGAAGCTTTCTTT
D gene: NA; clone size: few; V gene: TRBV3-1/TRBV3-2; J gene: TRBJ2-7; CDR3 protein: CASSPGFEGYEQYF; CDR3 DNA: TGTGCCAGCAGCCCCGGGTTCGAGGGCTACGAGCAGTACTTC
D gene: NA; clone size: NA; V gene: TRBV28; J gene: TRBJ1-5; CDR3 protein: CASASGARQPQHF; CDR3 DNA: TGTGCCAGTGCGTCAGGGGCTCGTCAGCCCCAGCATTTT
D gene: TRBD1; clone size: NA; V gene: TRBV7-2; J gene: TRBJ2-1; CDR3 protein: CASSQRDRKYNEQFF; CDR3 DNA: TGTGCCAGCAGCCAACGGGACAGAAAATACAATGAGCAGTTCTTC
D gene: TRBD1; clone size: once; V gene: TRBV6-1; J gene: TRBJ1-2; CDR3 protein: CASSERDRGDGYTF; CDR3 DNA: TGTGCCAGCAGTGAACGAGACAGGGGAGATGGCTACACCTTC
D gene: NA; clone size: once; V gene: TRBV29-1; J gene: TRBJ2-7; CDR3 protein: CSVVSLRYEQYF; CDR3 DNA: TGCAGCGTTGTCAGCCTGAGGTACGAGCAGTACTTC
D gene: NA; clone size: NA; V gene: TRBV2; J gene: TRBJ2-3; CDR3 protein: CASRDSPTDTQYF; CDR3 DNA: TGTGCCAGCAGGGACTCCCCAACAGATACGCAGTATTTT
D gene: TRBD1; clone size: NA; V gene: TRBV4-1; J gene: TRBJ2-1; CDR3 protein: CASSQDPNRGSHNEQFF; CDR3 DNA: TGCGCCAGCAGCCAAGACCCAAACAGGGGAAGTCACAATGAGCAGTTCTTC
D gene: TRBD2; clone size: NA; V gene: TRBV7-9; J gene: TRBJ2-1; CDR3 protein: CASSDGTSAARNEQFF; CDR3 DNA: TGTGCCAGCAGCGACGGGACTAGCGCCGCGAGGAATGAGCAGTTCTTC
D gene: NA; clone size: NA; V gene: TRBV4-1; J gene: TRBJ1-2; CDR3 protein: CASSQVQTFGYTF; CDR3 DNA: TGCGCCAGCAGCCAAGTACAAACATTTGGCTACACCTTC
D gene: NA; clone size: NA; V gene: TRBV3-1/TRBV3-2; J gene: TRBJ1-1; CDR3 protein: CASSQVRGNTEAFF; CDR3 DNA: TGTGCCAGCAGCCAAGTTCGGGGGAACACTGAAGCTTTCTTT
D gene: NA; clone size: NA; V gene: TRBV3-1/TRBV3-2; J gene: TRBJ2-5; CDR3 protein: CASSHMAVKETQYF; CDR3 DNA: TGTGCCAGCAGCCATATGGCGGTGAAAGAGACCCAGTACTTC